The clone carrying this T cell receptor beta chain was picked up one time. Antigen: not known. Profiling relied on immunoSEQ multiplex PCR, and the TCRdb table lists in-frame clones only, not all of them. The sample contains fewer than 400,000 clones, 75% to 90% of which appear only once. Treatment defined: 19 received Ad26.COV2.S at low or high dose, single or two shots; about 5 received placebo; per-sample allocation not given. Collection of samples fell on day 63 after the first vaccine or placebo injection. The donor's status was that of an adult aged 18-55 years in Boston. Spike of the Wuhan-strain SARS-CoV-2 was expressed by an Ad26 vector, which formed the vaccine. The source of the sample is a study of Ad26.COV2.S vaccination and SARS-CoV-2 variants. Study information: Intramuscularly, Ad26.COV2.S was given either once or twice, 56 days apart. Regarding the study as a whole: Higher spike-specific TCR breadth was found in vaccine recipients than in placebo recipients.

The CDR3 loop spans 14 amino acids. V lost 0 bases, J lost 17 bases, and 19 bases lay in between. This TCR derives from a person between 18 and 59 years old who received the Ad26.COV2.S COVID-19 vaccine or a placebo. The sequenced sample was peripheral blood, obtained in a trial of Ad26.COV2.S vaccine versus placebo. The genes are TRBV23-1 and TRBJ1-4; no definite D call. TRBV23-1 is designated an ORF whose function remains uncertain. The chain's CDR3 is CASSQSMGKDQTFF. DNA of the CDR3: TGCGCCAGCAGTCAATCCATGGGTAAGGACCAGACCTTTTTT.